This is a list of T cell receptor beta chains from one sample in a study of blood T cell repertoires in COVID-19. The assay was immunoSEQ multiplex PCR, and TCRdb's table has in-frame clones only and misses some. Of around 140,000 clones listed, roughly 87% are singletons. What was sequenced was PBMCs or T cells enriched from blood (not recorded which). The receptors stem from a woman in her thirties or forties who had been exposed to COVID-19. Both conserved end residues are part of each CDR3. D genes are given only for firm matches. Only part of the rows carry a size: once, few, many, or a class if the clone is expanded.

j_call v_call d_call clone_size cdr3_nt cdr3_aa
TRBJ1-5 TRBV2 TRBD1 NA TGTGCCAGCAGGATCTTACAGGGGGTCAATCAGCCCCAGCATTTT CASRILQGVNQPQHF
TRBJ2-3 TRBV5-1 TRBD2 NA TGCGCCAGCAGCCTTAGCGGGGGTTCAGATACGCAGTATTTT CASSLSGGSDTQYF
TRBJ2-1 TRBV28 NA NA TGTGCCAGCAGTGACCCAGGGTATGAGCAGTTCTTC CASSDPGYEQFF
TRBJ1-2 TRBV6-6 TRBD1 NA TGTGCCAGCAGTGGACAGGGGGTTAATGGCTACACCTTC CASSGQGVNGYTF
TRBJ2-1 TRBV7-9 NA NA TGTGCCAGCAGCTCCTTCGAGAACAATGAGCAGTTCTTC CASSSFENNEQFF
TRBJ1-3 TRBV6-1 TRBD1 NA TGTGCCAGCAGTGAACTGGACAGGGGAAACACCATATATTTT CASSELDRGNTIYF
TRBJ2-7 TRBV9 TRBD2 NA TGTGCCAGCAGCGTTTCGGGGGGACGCTCCTACGAGCAGTACTTC CASSVSGGRSYEQYF
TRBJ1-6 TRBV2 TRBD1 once TGTGCCAGCAGTAACGACAGGGGCACACCCCTCCACTTT CASSNDRGTPLHF
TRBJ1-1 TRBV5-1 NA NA TGCGCCAGCAGCCCTGAGCCAAGGGCGGGGTCCACTGAAGCTTTCTTT CASSPEPRAGSTEAFF
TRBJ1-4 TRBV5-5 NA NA TGTGCCAGCAGCTCCAGGGTTTCTGAAAAACTGTTTTTT CASSSRVSEKLFF
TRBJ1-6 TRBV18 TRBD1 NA TGTGCCAGCTCACCGGACAGGGAGAATTCACCCCTCCACTTT CASSPDRENSPLHF
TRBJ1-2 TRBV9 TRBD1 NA TGTGCCAGCACCGAACAGGGGGCTCGGGGCTACACCTTC CASTEQGARGYTF
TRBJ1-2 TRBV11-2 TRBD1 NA TGTGCCAGCAGCACCTCGACAGGGGGCTATGGCTACACCTTC CASSTSTGGYGYTF
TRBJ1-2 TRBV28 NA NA TGTGCCAGCAGTCTCCGCGGGACTGGCTATGGCTACACCTTC CASSLRGTGYGYTF